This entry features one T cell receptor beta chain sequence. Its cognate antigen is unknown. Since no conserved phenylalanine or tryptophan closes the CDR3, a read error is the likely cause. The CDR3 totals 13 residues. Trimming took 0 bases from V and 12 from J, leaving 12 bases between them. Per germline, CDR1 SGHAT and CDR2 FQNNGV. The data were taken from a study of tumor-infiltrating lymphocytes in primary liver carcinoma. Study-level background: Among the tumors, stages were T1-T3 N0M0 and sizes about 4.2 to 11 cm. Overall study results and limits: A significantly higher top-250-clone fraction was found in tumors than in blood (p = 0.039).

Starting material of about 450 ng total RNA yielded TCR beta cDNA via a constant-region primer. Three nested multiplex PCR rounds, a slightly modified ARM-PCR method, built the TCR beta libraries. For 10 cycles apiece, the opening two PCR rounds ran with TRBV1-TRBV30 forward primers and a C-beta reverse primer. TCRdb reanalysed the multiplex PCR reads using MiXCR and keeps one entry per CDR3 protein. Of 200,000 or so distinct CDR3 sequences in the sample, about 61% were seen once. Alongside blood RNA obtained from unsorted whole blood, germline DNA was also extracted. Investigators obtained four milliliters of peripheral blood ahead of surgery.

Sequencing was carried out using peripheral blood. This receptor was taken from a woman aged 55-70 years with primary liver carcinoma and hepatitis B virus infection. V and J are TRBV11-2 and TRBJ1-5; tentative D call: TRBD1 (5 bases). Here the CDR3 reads CASSLEAAGHQHL. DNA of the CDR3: TGTGCCAGCAGCTTAGAGGCCGCGGGGCACCAGCATTTG.